Listed here are 32 T cell receptor beta chains from one sample, sequenced in a study of cytomegalovirus exposure and HLA in healthy donors. PCR was performed using 60 Vbeta and 13 Jbeta primers. Assay: immunoSEQ multiplex PCR; the TCRdb copy retains only in-frame clones and omits some. The sample contains around 180,000 clones, approximately 79% of which appear only once. The sequenced sample was PBMCs. The receptors originated from a woman between 40 and 50 years old in good health and CMV-seronegative.

The V gene is TRBV6-5, the J gene TRBJ1-5; no clear D gene. Germline V CDR1 and CDR2: MNHEY, SVGAGI. With 6 bases removed from V and 4 bases from J, the gap between germline ends came to 10 bases. There are 13 residues in the CDR3. CDR3 region: CASRRRVNQPQHF. DNA of the CDR3: TGTGCCAGCAGACGCCGGGTGAATCAGCCCCAGCATTTT.

This clone was observed a few times. The V gene is TRBV30, the J gene TRBJ2-1; 10 bases are a match to TRBD1. Germline V gene sequence: CDR1 GTSNPN, CDR2 SVGIG (reference sequence). The CDR3 is made up of 16 amino acids. The ends lost 3 bases at V and 7 bases at J; junction bases unmatched: 12. CDR3 region: CAWRPPGQGSRNEQFF. CDR3 DNA: TGTGCCTGGAGACCTCCGGGACAGGGGAGCAGGAATGAGCAGTTCTTC.

This sequence joins TRBV6-5 and TRBJ1-5; tentatively, D is TRBD1 (6 bases). V lost 2 bases to trimming and J lost 3 bases, with 11 bases between them. Germline V gene lookup returns CDR1 MNHEY and CDR2 SVGAGI. The CDR3 consists of 15 residues. Written as DNA, the CDR3 is TGTGCCAGCAGTTACGTGGCAGGGGCCAATCAGCCCCAGCATTTT. It encodes CASSYVAGANQPQHF.

The chain carries TRBV28 and TRBJ1-2, with D uncertain. Trimming took off 7 bases at V and 3 bases at J, with 12 bases between the two ends. CDR1 is MDHEN, CDR2 SYDVKM, per germline. The CDR3 is 13 residues long. The CDR3 is CASTDKVDYGYTF. CDR3 nucleotide sequence: TGTGCCAGCACCGACAAAGTGGACTATGGCTACACCTTC.

Worth noting for this clone: The final CDR3 position lacks the conserved phenylalanine or tryptophan, pointing to a likely read error. This sequence joins TRBV6-1 and TRBJ2-3; 8 positions agree with TRBD1. The germline gives CDR1 MNHNS, CDR2 SASEGT. The CDR3 runs to 14 residues. V shed 11 bases and J 0 bases; nucleotides not matched to a gene: 7. Written as DNA, the CDR3 is TGTGCCTCCGTCAGGGGGCTTAGCACAGATACGCAGTATGTT. Translating it yields CASVRGLSTDTQYV.

This rearrangement joins TRBV12-5 to TRBJ2-2; 10 positions match TRBD1. V gave up 1 base and J gave up 5 bases; unmatched junction bases: 1. The V gene's germline CDR1 is LGHNT and CDR2 FRNRAP. The CDR3 extends over 15 amino acids. This chain's CDR3 is CASGLGQGATGELFF. CDR3 in DNA: TGTGCTAGTGGTTTGGGACAGGGGGCAACCGGGGAGCTGTTTTTT.

CDR3 in DNA: TGTGCCAGCAGTGCACAGGGAGTGAGCACCGGGGAGCTGTTTTTT. Residues: CASSAQGVSTGELFF. V gene TRBV6-1 combines with J gene TRBJ2-2; D is perhaps TRBD1 (6 bases). Germline CDR1 is MNHNS and CDR2 is SASEGT. This CDR3 spans 15 amino acids. V lost 4 bases and J lost 4, with 13 bases in between.

The V call is TRBV2, the J call TRBJ2-5; TRBD2 matches at 8 bases. Gene TRBJ2-7 matches the end of the DNA better, so the J call may be wrong. This CDR3 is 16 amino acids long. The germline CDR1 and CDR2 sequences are SNHLY and FYNNEI. The CDR3 loop is CASTWGLSGDSYEQYF. Here the CDR3 DNA reads TGTGCCAGCACCTGGGGTCTTAGCGGGGACTCCTACGAGCAGTACTTC.

This clone was recorded only once. The V gene is TRBV14, the J gene TRBJ1-1, with D possibly TRBD1 on 6 matching bases. CDR3 length equals 14 residues. The V end was cut by 2 bases, the J end by 6 bases, with 13 bases between. Per germline, CDR1 SGHDN and CDR2 FVKESK. This CDR3 reads CASSQLLGHAEAFF. In DNA, the CDR3 is TGTGCCAGCAGCCAACTCCTGGGACACGCTGAAGCTTTCTTT.

The chain links TRBV9 to TRBJ1-5; D ambiguous. Between the trimmed V and J ends, which lost 3 bases and 7 bases, there was a span of 14 bases. Germline lookup yields CDR1 SGDLS and CDR2 YYNGEE. The length of the CDR3 is 14 residues. The CDR3 DNA reads TGTGCCAGCAGCGGAGGGCTCCTCGGGCAGCCCCAGCATTTT. As protein: CASSGGLLGQPQHF.

This clone has a handful of counts. The junction does not match germline at one end; this may be a read error. The rearrangement links TRBV6-1 to TRBJ2-7; 7 bases line up with TRBD1. CDR1 and CDR2 from the germline V gene are MNHNS and SASEGT. This CDR3 spans 16 amino acids. For the CDR3, the DNA is TGTGCCAGCAGGGAAGCTCTACCCGGGACAGCCTACGAGCAGTACTTC. It translates to CASREALPGTAYEQYF.

The V call is TRBV5-1, the J call TRBJ2-7; no clear D gene. This CDR3 comprises 14 residues. Germline CDR1 SGHRS, CDR2 YFSETQ. Trimming cost V 2 bases and J 2 bases, with 11 bases left between them. The CDR3 DNA reads as TGCGCCAGCAGCTTTATGGCAGGAACCTACGAGCAGTACTTC. It is translated as CASSFMAGTYEQYF.

The genes are TRBV13 and TRBJ2-5; TRBD2 aligns across 9 bases. The CDR3 is 14 amino acids. Trimming at V came to 5 bases and at J to 5 bases, leaving 6 bases not matched to a gene. CDR1 PRHDT and CDR2 FYEKMQ come from the germline V gene (reference sequence). Here the CDR3 reads CASSLLAGDETQYF. The CDR3 DNA is TGTGCCAGCAGCCTCTTAGCGGGAGATGAGACCCAGTACTTC.

The chain couples TRBV15 to TRBJ1-6; possibly TRBD1 for D (5 bases). The germline V gene has CDR1 LNHNV and CDR2 YYDKDF (reference sequence). V shed 8 bases and J shed 5 bases, with 10 bases lying between them. The CDR3 covers 13 residues. CDR3 region: CATAGLNNSPLHF. The DNA for the CDR3 is TGTGCCACCGCGGGACTCAATAATTCACCCCTCCACTTT.

The chain has TRBV9 and TRBJ2-2, with TRBD1 identical over 8 bases. V was pared by 7 bases and J by 1 base, with 6 bases of the junction left unmatched. Germline V gene data show CDR1 as SGDLS and CDR2 as YYNGEE. The CDR3 has 15 amino acids. The DNA of the CDR3 is TGTGCCAGCCGCCAGGGGGCGCGGAACACCGGGGAGCTGTTTTTT. This encodes CASRQGARNTGELFF. The full variable domain, completed using reference TRBV9 and TRBJ2-2, is DSGVTQTPKHLITATGQRVTLRCSPRSGDLSVYWYQQSLDQGLQFLIQYYNGEERAKGNILERFSAQQFPDLHSELNLSSLELGDSALYFCASRQGARNTGELFFGEGSRLTVL.

The chain has TRBV6-5 and TRBJ2-7, with 9 bases matching TRBD2. Germline loops: CDR1 MNHEY, CDR2 SVGAGI. The CDR3 covers 14 residues. Trimming removed 6 bases from V and 1 base from J; junction bases left unmatched: 4. This chain's CDR3 is CASRLTSGSYEQYF. The CDR3 coding sequence is TGTGCCAGCAGGTTGACTAGCGGATCCTACGAGCAGTACTTC.

The chain couples TRBV30 to TRBJ1-3; D remains unclear. V gave up 0 bases and J gave up 2 bases, with 11 bases separating them. In germline, CDR1 is GTSNPN, CDR2 SVGIG (reference sequence). This CDR3 spans 15 amino acids. CDR3 sequence: CAWSVLSVPGNTIYF. CDR3 in DNA: TGTGCCTGGAGTGTACTCTCGGTCCCTGGAAACACCATATATTTT.

The genes are TRBV13 and TRBJ1-1; D not certain. Looked up from germline, CDR1 is PRHDT and CDR2 is FYEKMQ (reference sequence). V lost 5 bases, J lost 5 bases, and 15 bases lay in between. CDR3 size: 14 residues. The CDR3 sequence: CASSHKSGGTEAFF. For the CDR3, the DNA is TGTGCCAGCAGCCACAAGTCTGGCGGGACTGAAGCTTTCTTT.

The chain couples TRBV7-8 to TRBJ2-7; the D gene is possibly TRBD1 (6 bases). From germline, CDR1 is SGHVS and CDR2 FQNEAQ. Trimming removed 5 bases at V and 3 bases at J, with 17 bases between. The CDR3 totals 15 residues. The CDR3 region is CASSLSRQAHYEQYF. In DNA, the CDR3 is TGTGCCAGCAGCCTTAGTAGACAGGCCCACTACGAGCAGTACTTC.

The V and J genes are TRBV29-1 and TRBJ2-5; D is unresolved. Trimming left V 4 bases short and J 1 base short, with 7 bases between. CDR1 is SQVTM and CDR2 is ANQGSEA in the germline V gene. The CDR3 contains 12 residues. CDR3 sequence reads: CSVGTSQETQYF. CDR3 coding DNA: TGCAGCGTTGGTACCAGCCAAGAGACCCAGTACTTC.

V gene TRBV5-4 combines with J gene TRBJ2-1; tentatively, D is TRBD2 (7 bases). This CDR3 is built from 15 residues. Germline CDR1 reads SGHNT; CDR2 reads YYREEE (reference sequence). Trimming shortened V by 2 bases and J by 5 bases, and 14 bases separated the two germline ends. In DNA form, the CDR3 reads TGTGCCAGCAGCTTTAGCCGGGGGGCGAACAATGAGCAGTTCTTC. Its translation is CASSFSRGANNEQFF.

The V gene is TRBV9, the J gene TRBJ2-7; tentative D call: TRBD2 (5 bases). Trimming took off 0 bases at V and 2 bases at J, with 12 bases between the two ends. The CDR3 is made up of 15 amino acids. The germline V gene has CDR1 SGDLS and CDR2 YYNGEE. CDR3 protein: CASSVAEGEAYEQYF. CDR3 nucleotides: TGTGCCAGCAGCGTAGCTGAGGGAGAGGCCTACGAGCAGTACTTC.

The V gene is TRBV7-3, the J gene TRBJ2-4; a possible D gene is TRBD1 (6 bases). Trimming cost V 5 bases and J 9 bases, with 14 bases left between them. This CDR3 region has 13 residues. Germline V lookup: CDR1 SGHTA, CDR2 FQGTGA. The CDR3 sequence: CASSQQGMGIQYF. DNA for the CDR3: TGTGCCAGCAGCCAACAGGGTATGGGCATTCAGTACTTC.

The chain couples TRBV6-5 to TRBJ2-1, with 7 bases that match TRBD2. The CDR3 contains 14 residues. Losses at the gene ends were 4 bases for V and 5 bases for J; bases not matched to a gene: 5. Germline assignment: CDR1 MNHEY and CDR2 SVGAGI. CDR3 bases: TGTGCCAGCAGTTTCCCCGGGACTAACAATGAGCAGTTCTTC. It is translated as CASSFPGTNNEQFF.

The table lists this clone with a count of one. The rearrangement links TRBV5-5 to TRBJ2-7; 8 bases map to TRBD1. V gave up 5 bases and J gave up 6 bases; unmatched junction bases: 4. Germline V gene data show CDR1 as SGHKS and CDR2 as YYEKEE (reference sequence). CDR3 size: 12 residues. The DNA for the CDR3 is TGTGCCAGCAGGGACAGGGATCGCGAGCAGTACTTC. Encoded protein: CASRDRDREQYF.

This chain joins TRBV5-1 and TRBJ1-2; 8 bases agree with TRBD1. The junction had 7 bases not matched to a gene; V was cut back by 0 bases and J by 6 bases. CDR1 SGHRS and CDR2 YFSETQ come from the germline V gene. This CDR3 comprises 15 residues. The CDR3 coding sequence is TGCGCCAGCAGCTTGGAATCAGGGGGCATAAATGGCTACACCTTC. Its protein product is CASSLESGGINGYTF.

This sequence joins TRBV18 and TRBJ1-4, with D tentatively TRBD1 (5 bases). V lost 3 bases and J 0 bases, leaving 11 bases between the germline ends. Germline CDR1 reads KGHSH; CDR2 reads LQKENI. The CDR3 consists of 16 residues. The CDR3 here is CASSPGQGTTNEKLFF. DNA for the CDR3: TGTGCCAGCTCACCTGGTCAGGGAACAACTAATGAAAAACTGTTTTTT.

The V and J genes are TRBV10-1 and TRBJ2-1; 11 positions match TRBD1. From germline, CDR1 is WNHNN and CDR2 SYGVQD (reference sequence). This CDR3 contains 14 residues. V was pared by 9 bases and J by 7 bases, with 8 bases of the junction left unmatched. The CDR3 region has the DNA TGCGCCAGAGCCGGGACAGGGGGTTGTAATGAGCAGTTCTTC. Translated, it gives CARAGTGGCNEQFF.

The CDR3 nucleotides read TGTGCCAGCAGTTTATCACAAAAGACTAGCGCCTACGAGCAGTACTTC. Encoded protein: CASSLSQKTSAYEQYF. V usage is TRBV27 and J usage is TRBJ2-7; 8 nucleotides line up with TRBD2. Germline V gives CDR1 MNHEY, CDR2 SMNVEV (reference sequence). Unmatched junction bases numbered 6, after V lost 0 bases and J lost 2 bases. This CDR3 region has 16 residues.

CDR3 bases: TGTGCCGCTTCAGGGGACGGGGCCGTCCCCCAGCATTTT. This translates into CAASGDGAVPQHF. The chain carries TRBV28 and TRBJ1-5; tentatively, D is TRBD1 (6 bases). This CDR3 is built from 13 residues. The germline gives CDR1 MDHEN, CDR2 SYDVKM. V was pared by 11 bases and J by 10 bases, with 21 bases between.

The chain uses TRBV7-3 and TRBJ2-5, with a tentative D call TRBD1 (7 bases). CDR1 and CDR2 from the germline V gene are SGHTA and FQGTGA. This CDR3 is 14 amino acids long. Deletions cut 5 bases from V and 4 bases from J, with 14 bases between. CDR3 DNA: TGTGCCAGCAGCGCGCAGGGGGGAGGAGAGACCCAGTACTTC. Translated: CASSAQGGGETQYF.

This rearrangement joins TRBV18 to TRBJ2-1; a possible D gene is TRBD1 (7 bases). Per the germline V gene, CDR1 is KGHSH and CDR2 is LQKENI. V lost 4 bases to trimming and J lost 3 bases, with 13 bases between them. This CDR3 is 15 amino acids long. The CDR3 DNA sequence: TGTGCCAGCTCACTCGGGGGACAGAGCTACAATGAGCAGTTCTTC. This translates into CASSLGGQSYNEQFF.